This entry lists 21 T cell receptor beta chains sequenced from one sample in a study of cytomegalovirus exposure and HLA in healthy donors. The protocol was immunoSEQ multiplex PCR, while the TCRdb copy is restricted to in-frame clones and leaves out a portion. The sample shows some 290,000 clones, roughly 90% of them seen only once. Sequenced input: PBMCs. Receptor source: a man aged 30-40 years in good health and CMV-seronegative.

V is TRBV27 and J is TRBJ2-7, with TRBD2 identical over 7 bases. CDR1 and CDR2 (germline): MNHEY, SMNVEV (reference sequence). The CDR3 is 13 amino acids. The junction had 4 bases not matched to a gene; V was cut back by 5 bases and J by 3 bases. CDR3 loop: CASSGAGVYEQYF. CDR3 nucleotide sequence: TGTGCCAGCAGTGGGGCGGGGGTCTACGAGCAGTACTTC.

This clone came up once. This sequence joins TRBV7-2 and TRBJ2-3; 8 positions agree with TRBD2. The trim removed 1 base at V and 0 bases at J, leaving 3 bases unmatched. The CDR3 length is 16 residues. Per germline, CDR1 SGHTA and CDR2 FQGNSA. The CDR3 DNA is TGTGCCAGCAGCTTAGTGGGCGGGGGGAGCACAGATACGCAGTATTTT. Amino acid sequence: CASSLVGGGSTDTQYF.

The chain couples TRBV30 to TRBJ2-5, with 8 bases that match TRBD2. This CDR3 is 13 amino acids long. CDR1 is GTSNPN and CDR2 is SVGIG in the germline V gene (reference sequence). V trimming: 2 bases; J trimming: 3 bases; junction bases outside the gene matches: 2. The CDR3 DNA reads as TGTGCCTGGAGTAGCGGGGGAAAAGAGACCCAGTACTTC. Protein product: CAWSSGGKETQYF.

The gene calls are TRBV23-1 and TRBJ2-3, with unresolved D. Being an ORF, TRBV23-1 has a function that is uncertain. The CDR3 is made up of 16 amino acids. Trimming removed 1 base at V and 1 base at J, with 12 bases between. The CDR3 nucleotides are TGCGCCAGCAGTCAATATGCGCAGGCTTGCACAGATACGCAGTATTTT. Its translation is CASSQYAQACTDTQYF.

The chain employs TRBV19 and TRBJ1-2; D possibly corresponds to TRBD1 (5 bases). The CDR3 length is 14 residues. V shed 2 bases and J shed 4 bases, with 11 bases lying between them. The germline V gene encodes CDR1 LNHDA and CDR2 SQIVND (reference sequence). The CDR3 is CASSIWGEPYGYTF. The CDR3 coding sequence is TGTGCCAGTAGTATATGGGGGGAACCCTATGGCTACACCTTC.

The rearrangement links TRBV18 to TRBJ2-5, with no clear D. The CDR3 has 14 residues. Germline V CDR1 and CDR2: KGHSH, LQKENI. V lost 3 bases, J lost 3 bases, and 11 bases lay in between. CDR3 sequence (DNA): TGTGCCAGCTCACCCCCAACGGTTAAAGAGACCCAGTACTTC. It specifies CASSPPTVKETQYF.

V is TRBV11-2 and J is TRBJ2-1; D not resolved. CDR3 length equals 14 residues. In germline, CDR1 is SGHAT, CDR2 FQNNGV. V was trimmed by 7 bases and J by 2 bases, leaving 12 bases between them. For the CDR3, the DNA is TGTGCCAGCACTCTTGGCGGTCCCTACAATGAGCAGTTCTTC. Residues: CASTLGGPYNEQFF.

The gene calls are TRBV2 and TRBJ2-1; the match to TRBD1 covers 9 bases. The trim removed 3 bases at V and 1 base at J, leaving 7 bases unmatched. The CDR3 loop spans 17 amino acids. CDR1 is SNHLY, CDR2 FYNNEI, per germline. CDR3 nucleotides: TGTGCCAGCAGTGAGGAATACAGGGGGCGATCCTACAATGAGCAGTTCTTC. Translated, it gives CASSEEYRGRSYNEQFF.

The chain couples TRBV18 to TRBJ1-5; 9 bases map to TRBD1. Germline CDR1 reads KGHSH; CDR2 reads LQKENI. The J segment lost 5 bases and the V segment lost 3 bases, leaving 8 bases of the junction unmatched. The CDR3 consists of 16 residues. The CDR3 here is CASSPRQGVRDQPQHF. The CDR3 bases are TGTGCCAGCTCACCCAGACAGGGGGTCAGGGATCAGCCCCAGCATTTT.

The V and J genes are TRBV7-9 and TRBJ1-1; D gene unclear. Germline V gene data show CDR1 as SEHNR and CDR2 as FQNEAQ (reference sequence). The CDR3 contains 13 residues. Deletions cut 5 bases from V and 2 bases from J, with 9 bases between. The chain's CDR3 is CASSPPSNTEAFF. Here the CDR3 DNA reads TGTGCCAGCAGCCCCCCCTCCAACACTGAAGCTTTCTTT.

The chain combines TRBV5-4 with TRBJ2-5, with D possibly TRBD1 on 5 matching bases. Germline values: CDR1 SGHNT, CDR2 YYREEE (reference sequence). The germline V and J ends were trimmed by 4 bases and 0 bases, with 13 bases remaining between them. This CDR3 has 15 residues. CDR3 nucleotide sequence: TGTGCCAGCAGCCCGACAGCCCAGTACCAAGAGACCCAGTACTTC. Protein product: CASSPTAQYQETQYF.

This clone was observed once. J is TRBJ1-1 and V is TRBV27; D not resolved. V dropped 6 bases and J dropped 0 bases, with 8 bases sitting between them. The CDR3 runs 13 residues. Germline CDR1 and CDR2: MNHEY and SMNVEV (reference sequence). The CDR3 loop reads CASSLSLNTEAFF. Written as DNA, the CDR3 is TGTGCCAGCAGCCTGAGTCTGAACACTGAAGCTTTCTTT.

V and J are TRBV28 and TRBJ2-7, with 7 bases lining up with TRBD1. The CDR3 extends over 13 amino acids. Germline lookup yields CDR1 MDHEN and CDR2 SYDVKM. Losses at the gene ends were 9 bases for V and 2 bases for J; bases not matched to a gene: 7. The CDR3 coding sequence is TGTGCCAGTTCAAACGACAGGGCCTACGAGCAGTACTTC. Protein sequence: CASSNDRAYEQYF.

The rearrangement uses TRBV2 and TRBJ1-6, with a possible D match to TRBD1 (5 bases). Germline-derived CDR1 and CDR2 are SNHLY and FYNNEI. V shed 9 bases and J shed 6 bases, with 18 bases lying between them. The CDR3 contains 15 residues. CDR3 region: CASKFGHHVNSPLHF. The CDR3 DNA reads as TGTGCCAGTAAATTCGGACACCATGTTAATTCACCCCTCCACTTT.

This rearrangement joins TRBV19 to TRBJ1-5; 7 nucleotides line up with TRBD1. Germline CDR1 is LNHDA and CDR2 is SQIVND (reference sequence). V lost 3 bases to trimming and J lost 1 base; unmatched junction nucleotides: 9. The CDR3 extends over 17 amino acids. The CDR3 reads CASSISRGAESNQPQHF. The CDR3 DNA is TGTGCCAGTAGTATCTCCAGGGGGGCTGAGAGCAATCAGCCCCAGCATTTT.

The chain is built from TRBV5-6 and TRBJ2-5; 9 nucleotides line up with TRBD1. This CDR3 is 15 amino acids long. Trimming at V came to 3 bases and at J to 2 bases, leaving 5 bases not matched to a gene. Germline V lookup: CDR1 SGHDT, CDR2 YYEEEE. The CDR3 reads CASSSLDRGQETQYF. DNA of the CDR3: TGTGCCAGCAGCTCCCTCGACAGGGGGCAAGAGACCCAGTACTTC.

The chain is built from TRBV21-1 and TRBJ1-1; the table gives TRBD1 as D, unverified against the DNA. TRBV21-1 is given as a pseudogene. The CDR3 loop spans 15 amino acids. DNA of the CDR3: TGTGCCAGCAGCAGAGGACAGGTTGGGCACACTGAAGCTTTCTTT. Amino acids: CASSRGQVGHTEAFF.

The rearrangement uses TRBV7-2 and TRBJ1-1, with D unresolved. Trimming stripped 4 bases from V and 7 bases from J, with 7 bases between. Per the germline V gene, CDR1 is SGHTA and CDR2 is FQGNSA. This CDR3 contains 11 residues. CDR3 DNA sequence: TGTGCCAGCAGCTCGCACTTTGAAGCTTTCTTT. Translating it yields CASSSHFEAFF.

In this sample, this clone turned up once. The rearrangement uses TRBV7-2 and TRBJ1-5; weak D call: TRBD1 (5 bases). Trimming took off 4 bases at V and 2 bases at J, with 15 bases between the two ends. Germline loops: CDR1 SGHTA, CDR2 FQGNSA. The CDR3 totals 16 residues. CDR3 bases: TGTGCCAGCAGCTCCGCTAGGGGCGCGGGCAATCAGCCCCAGCATTTT. Protein product: CASSSARGAGNQPQHF.

Concerning this clone: At the DNA level, this CDR3 is encoded by other sequences in the same sample as well. The chain is built from TRBV6-5 and TRBJ1-2; D remains ambiguous. Trimming took off 0 bases at V and 2 bases at J, with 7 bases between the two ends. CDR3 length: 14 residues. Germline lookup yields CDR1 MNHEY and CDR2 SVGAGI. DNA for the CDR3: TGTGCCAGCAGTTACTCGTCTAGGAACTATGGCTACACCTTC. Its protein is CASSYSSRNYGYTF.

The V call is TRBV5-3, the J call TRBJ1-5; tentative D call: TRBD1 (5 bases). TRBV5-3 is reported as an ORF; its role is uncertain. The CDR3 has 14 amino acids. V lost 0 bases, J lost 1 base, and 5 bases lay in between. The CDR3 here is CARSLEGSNQPQHF. In DNA, the CDR3 is TGTGCCAGAAGCTTGGAGGGGAGCAATCAGCCCCAGCATTTT.